This T cell receptor beta chain was obtained from a study of control samples from healthy donors and cancer patients. The CDR3 is made up of 14 amino acids. Germline loops: CDR1 SQVTM, CDR2 ANQGSEA. Trimming removed 5 bases from V and 5 bases from J, with 19 bases in between. The sample holds a few counts of this clone. Repertoires were generated with immunoSEQ multiplex PCR, while TCRdb's copy carries only in-frame clones and drops some. The sample carries around 84,000 clones, roughly 88% recorded once. This sequence was found in a man aged 55 to 70 with head and neck cancer. Sequencing input: PBMCs. The rearrangement uses TRBV29-1 and TRBJ2-7; TRBD1 might be the D (5 bases). Written as DNA, the CDR3 is TGCAGCGTTAGAAAGTTTCAGGGTACTGACGAGCAGTACTTC. It yields the protein CSVRKFQGTDEQYF.